The TCR beta chain under discussion was sequenced for a study of blood T cells in healthy people across ages. The germline gives CDR1 SGHTA, CDR2 FQGNSA. Deletions cut 1 base from V and 0 bases from J, with 12 bases between. The CDR3 is 16 amino acids. This clonotype was counted between two and nine times. Through a sample-barcoded 5' primer and a J-beta primer mix, a second PCR was run for about 6 to 11 cycles. TCRdb re-called the 5' RACE reads through MiXCR, storing one row per CDR3 protein. The sample lists roughly 550,000 distinct CDR3 sequences; 24% were seen once. In addition, the sample was reused for a study of T cells of mothers and their children. In that study: Nine systemically healthy Caucasian donors: three mothers, six children. Related and unrelated pairs show similar shaping of TCR recombination output by thymic selection.

The receptor's source is a boy younger than 18 in good health. Material for sequencing was blood. The chain employs TRBV7-2 and TRBJ2-5; no firm D call. The CDR3 sequence: CASSLGPFLYQETQYF. In DNA form, the CDR3 reads TGTGCCAGCAGCTTAGGGCCCTTTCTGTACCAAGAGACCCAGTACTTC.